A single sample is the source of the 13 T cell receptor beta chains below, sequenced in a study of regulatory T cells in long-lasting Graves disease. The time point is: newly diagnosed GD, antithyroid drugs for less than 3 months. PBMC-derived RNA was used for the TCR library. Combining iRepertoire HTBI primers with Arm-PCR of CDR3 regions, the authors built TCR beta libraries. In TCRdb, the multiplex PCR reads were re-called with MiXCR into one record per CDR3 protein. The sample carries about 560,000 distinct CDR3 sequences, about 15% recorded once. The same data also went into a second study, on T cells in Graves' hyperthyroidism and ophthalmopathy.

Sequencing used peripheral blood mononuclear cells (PBMCs), obtained at new diagnosis, from a patient treated with antithyroid drugs. The receptors were gathered from a young man with Graves disease.

The table lists this clonotype with a few counts. The chain combines TRBV6-1 with TRBJ1-3, with D possibly TRBD1 on 5 matching bases. Germline V gene lookup returns CDR1 MNHNS and CDR2 SASEGT. The CDR3 runs 15 residues. The V and J ends lost 6 bases and 0 bases respectively, with 12 bases between them. The CDR3 nucleotides are TGTGCCAGCAGGACCCAGGGAGTCTCTGGAAACACCATATATTTT. Protein sequence: CASRTQGVSGNTIYF.

J is TRBJ2-1 and V is TRBV19; 11 bases are a match to TRBD2. The V gene end was trimmed by 3 bases and the J gene end by 3 bases; junction bases not matched to a gene: 7. Germline CDR1 LNHDA, CDR2 SQIVND (reference sequence). The CDR3 has 17 amino acids. The CDR3 nucleotides read TGTGCCAGTAGTATGTCGATAGGGACTAGCGGCTACAATGAGCAGTTCTTC. This gives the protein CASSMSIGTSGYNEQFF. Full variable domain (remainder filled in from reference TRBV19 and TRBJ2-1): DGGITQSPKYLFRKEGQNVTLSCEQNLNHDAMYWYRQDPGQGLRLIYYSQIVNDFQKGDIAEGYSVSREKKESFPLTVTSAQKNPTAFYLCASSMSIGTSGYNEQFFGPGTRLTVL.

The gene calls are TRBV19 and TRBJ1-5; no clear D. Looked up from germline, CDR1 is LNHDA and CDR2 is SQIVND (reference sequence). V lost 7 bases to trimming and J lost 0 bases, with 10 bases between them. The CDR3 covers 14 residues. The CDR3, as DNA: TGTGCCAGTAACACCAAGGGTAGCAATCAGCCCCAGCATTTT. It yields the protein CASNTKGSNQPQHF.

This clonotype appeared a few times. V and J are TRBV5-1 and TRBJ2-5; TRBD2 matches 7 bases. The length of the CDR3 is 14 residues. Trimming took 4 bases from V and 5 from J; bases not matched to a gene: 8. Germline V gives CDR1 SGHRS, CDR2 YFSETQ. The CDR3 nucleotides are TGCGCCAGCAGCCTCTTGACTAGCACGGAGACCCAGTACTTC. It codes for CASSLLTSTETQYF. Full variable domain (remainder filled in from reference TRBV5-1 and TRBJ2-5): KAGVTQTPRYLIKTRGQQVTLSCSPISGHRSVSWYQQTPGQGLQFLFEYFSETQRNKGNFPGRFSGRQFSNSRSEMNVSTLELGDSALYLCASSLLTSTETQYFGPGTRLLVL.

The chain couples TRBV27 to TRBJ2-7; TRBD1 matches at 9 bases. The CDR3 totals 14 residues. Per germline, CDR1 MNHEY and CDR2 SMNVEV (reference sequence). Trimming cost V 2 bases and J 5 bases; bases outside gene matches: 4. For the CDR3, the DNA is TGTGCCAGCAGTTTAGGGACAGGGACGAACGAGCAGTACTTC. Residues: CASSLGTGTNEQYF.

This clonotype was found a few times. This chain links TRBV5-1 with TRBJ2-5; TRBD2 is a possible D gene (5 bases). Per the germline V gene, CDR1 is SGHRS and CDR2 is YFSETQ. Trimming pared 3 bases from V and 7 bases from J, leaving 7 bases between. The length of the CDR3 is 11 residues. This CDR3 is CASSSSGTQYF. The CDR3 bases are TGCGCCAGCAGCTCGAGCGGGACCCAGTACTTC.

The chain joins TRBV27 to TRBJ2-7; the match to TRBD2 covers 9 bases. Germline-derived CDR1 and CDR2 are MNHEY and SMNVEV (reference sequence). The V and J ends lost 1 base and 5 bases, in that order; junction bases with no gene match: 6. This CDR3 contains 15 residues. The CDR3 coding sequence is TGTGCCAGCAGTTTATTGCTAGCGGGGAAACACGAGCAGTACTTC. Encoded protein: CASSLLLAGKHEQYF.

The sample holds a few counts of this clonotype. The V and J genes are TRBV5-1 and TRBJ2-5; 13 nucleotides align to TRBD2. Per germline, CDR1 SGHRS and CDR2 YFSETQ. The CDR3 is 16 amino acids. Losses at the gene ends were 3 bases for V and 5 bases for J; bases not matched to a gene: 7. The CDR3 reads CASSSGLAGASETQYF. In nucleotides, the CDR3 is TGCGCCAGCAGCTCAGGACTAGCGGGAGCAAGTGAGACCCAGTACTTC.

This clonotype was detected only a few times. V usage is TRBV6-1 and J usage is TRBJ2-1, with 14 nucleotides matching TRBD2. Germline CDR1 and CDR2: MNHNS and SASEGT. V was pared by 6 bases and J by 8 bases, with 15 bases of the junction left unmatched. The CDR3 is made up of 18 amino acids. CDR3 bases: TGTGCCAGCAGCCCTCCTTCGGGACTAGCGGGAGTTCCGGATGAGCAGTTCTTC. It yields the protein CASSPPSGLAGVPDEQFF.

The chain carries TRBV3-1 and TRBJ2-7, with D maybe TRBD2 (7 bases). The CDR3 consists of 15 residues. V was pared by 4 bases and J by 2 bases, with 15 bases between. The germline CDR1 and CDR2 sequences are LGHDT and YNNKEL (reference sequence). The CDR3 DNA is TGTGCCAGCAGCCCCAACGTGGGGGGGCCCTACGAGCAGTACTTC. Encoded protein: CASSPNVGGPYEQYF.

This clonotype was counted a single time. The rearrangement joins TRBV11-2 to TRBJ2-1; 8 bases agree with TRBD2. Germline CDR1 is SGHAT and CDR2 is FQNNGV. The CDR3 loop spans 15 amino acids. V trimming: 0 bases; J trimming: 3 bases; junction bases outside the gene matches: 1. The chain's CDR3 is CASSLDAGGYNEQFF. Written as DNA, the CDR3 is TGTGCCAGCAGCTTAGACGCGGGAGGCTACAATGAGCAGTTCTTC.

This clonotype was seen a few times. The genes are TRBV6-1 and TRBJ2-3; D is undetermined. The CDR3 loop spans 14 amino acids. Germline CDR1 and CDR2: MNHNS and SASEGT. The CDR3 nucleotides are TGTGCTTCACCGGCGACGACTCTCACAGATACGCAGTATTTT. Its translation is CASPATTLTDTQYF.

The rearrangement joins TRBV5-1 to TRBJ2-1, with TRBD2 matching 7 bases. The V segment lost 4 bases and the J segment 6 bases; nucleotides outside the gene matches: 13. The length of the CDR3 is 16 residues. Germline values: CDR1 SGHRS, CDR2 YFSETQ. The CDR3 bases are TGCGCCAGCAGCGCCTCGTCTGCGGGAGTTCGCAATGAGCAGTTCTTC. It encodes CASSASSAGVRNEQFF. The full variable domain, its missing parts supplied by reference TRBV5-1 and TRBJ2-1, is KAGVTQTPRYLIKTRGQQVTLSCSPISGHRSVSWYQQTPGQGLQFLFEYFSETQRNKGNFPGRFSGRQFSNSRSEMNVSTLELGDSALYLCASSASSAGVRNEQFFGPGTRLTVL.